The next 23 T cell receptor beta chains were all read from a single sample in a study of T cells in narcolepsy. TCRdb keeps only in-frame clones here, not all; method: immunoSEQ multiplex PCR. This table has about 33,000 clones, 84% appearing once. The sequenced material came from CD45RA- memory CD4+ T cells from PBMCs. Receptor source: a human donor with narcolepsy.

The chain carries TRBV11-2 and TRBJ1-1; no definite D call. This CDR3 contains 12 residues. CDR1 is SGHAT, CDR2 FQNNGV, per germline. The V end was cut by 2 bases, the J end by 11 bases, with 12 bases between. CDR3 protein: CASSLRTSVAFF. CDR3 nucleotides: TGTGCCAGCAGCTTACGGACCTCCGTGGCTTTCTTT. Complete variable domain (other parts from reference TRBV11-2 and TRBJ1-1): EAGVAQSPRYKIIEKRQSVAFWCNPISGHATLYWYQQILGQGPKLLIQFQNNGVVDDSQLPKDRFSAERLKGVDSTLKIQPAKLEDSAVYLCASSLRTSVAFFGQGTRLTVV.

The chain combines TRBV7-9 with TRBJ1-1; D gene uncertain. The V gene lost 10 bases and the J gene lost 4 bases, with 19 bases spanning the gap. The CDR3 sequence is 14 residues long. Looked up from germline, CDR1 is SEHNR and CDR2 is FQNEAQ (reference sequence). CDR3 amino acids: CAIPNGASRTEAFF. The CDR3 DNA sequence: TGTGCCATCCCGAATGGCGCGTCGCGCACTGAAGCTTTCTTT.

The J gene is TRBJ1-5, the V gene TRBV19, with 9 bases matching TRBD1. The CDR3 sequence is 16 residues long. The J segment lost 7 bases and the V segment lost 3 bases, leaving 10 bases of the junction unmatched. The germline CDR1 and CDR2 sequences are LNHDA and SQIVND (reference sequence). This CDR3 is CASSIKTGGLDQPQHF. The CDR3 region has the DNA TGTGCCAGTAGTATTAAGACAGGGGGTCTCGACCAGCCCCAGCATTTT.

The rearrangement links TRBV7-9 to TRBJ2-1, with TRBD1 identical over 11 bases. The V and J ends lost 6 bases and 7 bases, in that order; junction bases with no gene match: 5. The CDR3 spans 14 residues. The germline gives CDR1 SEHNR, CDR2 FQNEAQ (reference sequence). The chain's CDR3 is CASSPGQGVNEQFF. Here the CDR3 DNA reads TGTGCCAGCAGTCCGGGACAGGGGGTTAATGAGCAGTTCTTC.

The V call is TRBV9, the J call TRBJ2-3; possibly TRBD1 or TRBD2 for D (6 bases each). Germline-derived CDR1 and CDR2 are SGDLS and YYNGEE. This CDR3 has 14 residues. Trimming cost V 3 bases and J 5 bases, with 13 bases left between them. This CDR3 is CASSGKGGEDTQYF. The CDR3 nucleotides read TGTGCCAGCAGCGGAAAGGGGGGCGAAGATACGCAGTATTTT.

This clone appeared once. The V call is TRBV5-6, the J call TRBJ2-7, with D possibly being TRBD1 (6 bases). V lost 3 bases and J 12 bases, leaving 19 bases between the germline ends. The CDR3 totals 13 residues. The germline gives CDR1 SGHDT, CDR2 YYEEEE. The CDR3 here is CASSSLGHSTGYF. CDR3 bases: TGTGCCAGCAGCTCCCTGGGACATTCAACCGGGTACTTC.

This sequence joins TRBV19 and TRBJ1-5; D remains unclear. Germline V gene data show CDR1 as LNHDA and CDR2 as SQIVND (reference sequence). CDR3 length: 13 amino acids. V was pared by 11 bases and J by 0 bases, with 11 bases between. CDR3 region: CAYSGVSNQPQHF. The CDR3 bases are TGTGCCTACTCTGGGGTTAGCAATCAGCCCCAGCATTTT.

The genes are TRBV9 and TRBJ2-2, with 9 bases fitting TRBD1. The germline CDR1 and CDR2 sequences are SGDLS and YYNGEE. The CDR3 spans 15 residues. Trimming removed 4 bases from V and 5 bases from J; junction bases left unmatched: 6. The CDR3 DNA reads TGTGCCAGCAGCATATTACAGGGGGCAACCGGGGAGCTGTTTTTT. Translating it yields CASSILQGATGELFF.

Regarding this clone: The junction departs from the called germline gene at one end, perhaps through a read error. The rearrangement links TRBV30 to TRBJ1-4, with TRBD1 matching 9 bases. The CDR3 length is 13 residues. Germline CDR1 is GTSNPN and CDR2 is SVGIG (reference sequence). The CDR3 DNA reads as TGTGCCCGGAGTCGGGACAGGGATGAAAAACTGTTTTTT. Its protein product is CARSRDRDEKLFF.

CDR3 sequence reads: CASSRDTGIYGYTF. The DNA of the CDR3 is TGTGCCAGCAGTAGAGACACCGGAATCTATGGCTACACCTTC. The gene calls are TRBV7-9 and TRBJ1-2; D is uncertain. This CDR3 spans 14 amino acids. The germline V gene encodes CDR1 SEHNR and CDR2 FQNEAQ (reference sequence). V lost 6 bases, J lost 4 bases, and 15 bases lay in between. Together with reference TRBV7-9 and TRBJ1-2, the CDR3 gives the full variable domain: DTGVSQNPRHKITKRGQNVTFRCDPISEHNRLYWYRQTLGQGPEFLTYFQNEAQLEKSRLLSDRFSAERPKGSFSTLEIQRTEQGDSAMYLCASSRDTGIYGYTFGSGTRLTVV.

This clone was seen a few times. V is TRBV7-8 and J is TRBJ1-3; D uncertain. Germline-derived CDR1 and CDR2 are SGHVS and FQNEAQ. The V end lost 5 bases, the J end lost 8 bases, and 10 bases lay between the germline ends. The CDR3 spans 12 residues. CDR3 in amino acids: CASSPSRDTIYF. In DNA form, the CDR3 reads TGTGCCAGCAGCCCGTCCCGGGACACCATATATTTT.

The chain combines TRBV7-9 with TRBJ1-2, with TRBD1 matching 9 bases. Unmatched junction bases numbered 12, after V lost 5 bases and J lost 2 bases. Germline loops: CDR1 SEHNR, CDR2 FQNEAQ (reference sequence). The CDR3 runs 17 residues. The CDR3 region is CASSPQGGTGLNYGYTF. The CDR3 coding sequence is TGTGCCAGCAGCCCACAGGGGGGGACAGGGCTGAACTATGGCTACACCTTC.

The chain combines TRBV5-6 with TRBJ2-2; 7 bases fit TRBD1. Germline lookup yields CDR1 SGHDT and CDR2 YYEEEE. There are 16 residues in the CDR3. J was trimmed by 5 bases and V by 2 bases; bases with no gene match: 9. CDR3 amino acids: CASSFHRGQTTGELFF. The CDR3 nucleotides are TGTGCCAGCAGCTTCCACAGGGGCCAGACGACCGGGGAGCTGTTTTTT.

The rearrangement uses TRBV5-8 and TRBJ2-2; the D gene is possibly TRBD2 (6 bases). Trimming removed 1 base from V and 9 bases from J, with 16 bases in between. Germline values: CDR1 SGHTS, CDR2 YDEGEE. The CDR3 has 15 residues. The CDR3 sequence: CASSLFREDGRELFF. In DNA, the CDR3 is TGTGCCAGCAGCTTGTTCAGGGAGGATGGCCGGGAGCTGTTTTTT.

This chain uses TRBV7-6 with TRBJ1-2; D is possibly TRBD1 (5 bases). Germline loops: CDR1 SGHVS, CDR2 FNYEAQ. The CDR3 is made up of 13 amino acids. V gave up 4 bases and J gave up 4 bases, with 10 bases separating them. CDR3 residues: CASSSGILYGYTF. The CDR3 nucleotides read TGTGCCAGCAGCTCAGGGATTCTCTATGGCTACACCTTC.

This chain joins TRBV2 and TRBJ1-2; weak D call: TRBD1 (5 bases). Trimming removed 3 bases from V and 8 bases from J, with 10 bases in between. CDR1 SNHLY and CDR2 FYNNEI come from the germline V gene. The CDR3 spans 12 residues. In nucleotides, the CDR3 is TGTGCCAGCAGTGAGGTCAAGGGGGGCTACACCTTC. Translated: CASSEVKGGYTF.

The chain has TRBV6-5 and TRBJ2-7, with D perhaps matching TRBD2 (5 bases). The germline gives CDR1 MNHEY, CDR2 SVGAGI. Trimming stripped 10 bases from V and 5 bases from J, with 12 bases between. The CDR3 loop spans 11 amino acids. The CDR3 loop reads CATKEVHEQYF. The CDR3 DNA is TGTGCCACCAAGGAGGTCCACGAGCAGTACTTC.

J is TRBJ2-2 and V is TRBV2; D possibly corresponds to TRBD1 (5 bases). Germline values: CDR1 SNHLY, CDR2 FYNNEI. CDR3 length equals 14 residues. The V end lost 3 bases, the J end lost 4 bases, and 9 bases lay between the germline ends. DNA of the CDR3: TGTGCCAGCAGTGAGGTCAGGGTCACCGGGGAGCTGTTTTTT. It encodes CASSEVRVTGELFF.

The rearrangement joins TRBV28 to TRBJ1-2; tentatively, D is TRBD1 (5 bases). The germline gives CDR1 MDHEN, CDR2 SYDVKM. Trimming left V 5 bases short and J 6 bases short, with 25 bases between. This CDR3 contains 17 residues. The CDR3 DNA sequence: TGTGCCAGCAGTAAAACTTCAATAAAGGACACTTACGATGGCTACACCTTC. It codes for CASSKTSIKDTYDGYTF.

This chain joins TRBV5-1 and TRBJ2-1, with 8 nucleotides matching TRBD2. J was trimmed by 8 bases and V by 3 bases; bases with no gene match: 7. The germline gives CDR1 SGHRS, CDR2 YFSETQ. There are 14 residues in the CDR3. CDR3 region: CASSWEWRGDEQFF. The CDR3, as DNA: TGCGCCAGCAGCTGGGAGTGGCGGGGGGATGAGCAGTTCTTC.

The chain recombines TRBV4-1 with TRBJ1-5, with TRBD1 as a possible D gene (5 bases). Germline V CDR1 and CDR2: MGHRA, YSYEKL. Trimming stripped 2 bases from V and 6 bases from J, with 14 bases between. The CDR3 totals 15 residues. CDR3 nucleotide sequence: TGCGCCAGCAGCCAAATGTGGGGGATCGCTCAGCCCCAGCATTTT. Translation gives CASSQMWGIAQPQHF.

The chain combines TRBV6-6 with TRBJ1-5; D call uncertain. With 6 bases removed from V and 4 bases from J, the gap between germline ends came to 13 bases. The CDR3 totals 14 residues. Germline CDR1 is MNHNY and CDR2 is SVGAGI (reference sequence). CDR3 amino acids: CASSPGESNQPQHF. The CDR3 DNA is TGTGCCAGCAGCCCCGGGGAGTCTAATCAGCCCCAGCATTTT.

This chain links TRBV6-1 with TRBJ1-1; the D is unclear. The CDR3 is 13 amino acids. Trimming cost V 1 base and J 6 bases, with 9 bases left between them. In germline, CDR1 is MNHNS, CDR2 SASEGT. The CDR3 DNA reads TGTGCCAGCAGTGAAGGAGCAGCCCCTGAAGCTTTCTTT. Its protein is CASSEGAAPEAFF.